Described below is a single T cell receptor beta chain sequence and its context. These data come from a study of cytomegalovirus exposure and HLA in healthy donors. The CDR3 is 12 amino acids. The V gene end was trimmed by 8 bases and the J gene end by 10 bases; junction bases not matched to a gene: 11. Germline CDR1 SQVTM, CDR2 ANQGSEA. Amplification used 60 Vbeta primers and 13 Jbeta primers. Only in-frame clones appear in the TCRdb table, and some are missing; sequencing was by immunoSEQ multiplex PCR. The sample totals 150,000 to 200,000 clones. The chain couples TRBV29-1 to TRBJ2-1, with 7 bases that match TRBD1. The sequencing sample was made of PBMCs. The clonotype comes from a woman between 18 and 29 years old in good health and CMV-seropositive. CDR3 protein: CSTKTGSREQFF. The CDR3 DNA sequence: TGCAGCACCAAGACAGGGTCGAGAGAGCAGTTCTTC.